The present entry profiles one T cell receptor beta chain with its context. Its antigen is unidentified. Relative to the germline gene, one junction end is altered; a read error may explain this. Germline V CDR1 and CDR2: SGHVS, FNYEAQ. The CDR3 loop spans 14 amino acids. Profiling relied on immunoSEQ multiplex PCR, and the TCRdb table lists in-frame clones only, not all of them. The profile shows around 43,000 clones, about 89% of them singletons. The sample originates from a study of OX40 agonist ivuxolimab in advanced cancers. About the study: Ivuxolimab is a fully human IgG2 antibody that activates OX40 (CD134).

Study-level results: There was clonal expansion of CD4+ and CD8+ blood T cells by week 6 at 0.1 to 3.0 mg/kg. Partly responding patients at 0.1-3.0 mg/kg showed some of the smallest clonal expansion. Certain nonresponders additionally had low normalized T-cell clonal expansion.

The chain carries TRBV7-6 and TRBJ1-4; TRBD1 aligns across 10 bases. This receptor was identified in an adult with an advanced solid tumor such as melanoma, head and neck, liver or kidney cancer. Specimen: CD4+ or CD8+ T cells sorted from blood, collected in a trial of the OX40 agonist ivuxolimab. CDR3 residues: CASSRQGAGEKLFF. CDR3 bases: TGTGCCAGCAGCCGACAGGGGGCTGGGGAAAAGCTGTTTTTT.